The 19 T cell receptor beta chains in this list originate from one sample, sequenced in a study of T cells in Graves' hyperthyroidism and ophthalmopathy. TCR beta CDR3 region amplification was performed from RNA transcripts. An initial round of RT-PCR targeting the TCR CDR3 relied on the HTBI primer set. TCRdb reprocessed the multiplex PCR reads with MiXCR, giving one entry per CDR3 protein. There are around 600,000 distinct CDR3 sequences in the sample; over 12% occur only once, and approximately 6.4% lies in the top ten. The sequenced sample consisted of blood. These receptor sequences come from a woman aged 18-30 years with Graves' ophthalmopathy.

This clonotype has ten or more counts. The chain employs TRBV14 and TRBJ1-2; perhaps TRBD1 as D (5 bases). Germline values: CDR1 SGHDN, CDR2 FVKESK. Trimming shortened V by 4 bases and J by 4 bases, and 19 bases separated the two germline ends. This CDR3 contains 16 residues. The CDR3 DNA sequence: TGTGCCAGCAGCCCTACAAGCCCGACAGCATTCTATGGCTACACCTTC. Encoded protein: CASSPTSPTAFYGYTF.

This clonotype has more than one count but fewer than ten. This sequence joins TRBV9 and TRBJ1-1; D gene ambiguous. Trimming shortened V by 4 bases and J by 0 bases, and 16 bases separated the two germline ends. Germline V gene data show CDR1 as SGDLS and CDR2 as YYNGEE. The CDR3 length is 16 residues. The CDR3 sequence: CASSSSPIKMNTEAFF. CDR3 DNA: TGTGCCAGCAGCTCATCCCCGATCAAAATGAACACTGAAGCTTTCTTT.

The CDR3 DNA sequence: TGTGCCAGCAGCTTCCCGCCCGGACCGGTCGGCTACGAGCAGTACTTC. This translates into CASSFPPGPVGYEQYF. This chain connects TRBV7-9 to TRBJ2-7; no clear D gene. With 3 bases removed from V and 3 bases from J, the gap between germline ends came to 18 bases. Germline CDR1 SEHNR, CDR2 FQNEAQ (reference sequence). This CDR3 spans 16 amino acids.

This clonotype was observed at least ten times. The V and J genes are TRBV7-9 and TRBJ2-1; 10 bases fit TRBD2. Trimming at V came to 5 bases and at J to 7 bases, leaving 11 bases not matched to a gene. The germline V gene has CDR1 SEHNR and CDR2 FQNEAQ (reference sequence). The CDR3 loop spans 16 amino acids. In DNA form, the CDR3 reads TGTGCCAGCAGCATCACCGGGACTAGCGAAGAAAATGAGCAGTTCTTC. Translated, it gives CASSITGTSEENEQFF.

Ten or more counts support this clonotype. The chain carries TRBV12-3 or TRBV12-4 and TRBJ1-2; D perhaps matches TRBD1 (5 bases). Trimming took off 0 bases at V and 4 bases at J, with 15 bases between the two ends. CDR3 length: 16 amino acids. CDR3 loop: CASSLAGVGLLYGYTF. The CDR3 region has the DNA TGTGCCAGCAGTTTAGCGGGGGTTGGCCTACTCTATGGCTACACCTTC.

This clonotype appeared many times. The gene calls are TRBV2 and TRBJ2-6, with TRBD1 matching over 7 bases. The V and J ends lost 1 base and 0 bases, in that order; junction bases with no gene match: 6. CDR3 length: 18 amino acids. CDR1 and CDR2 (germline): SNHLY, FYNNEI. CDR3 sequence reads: CASSEGGTADSGANVLTF. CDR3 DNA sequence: TGTGCCAGCAGTGAAGGAGGGACAGCAGACTCTGGGGCCAACGTCCTGACTTTC. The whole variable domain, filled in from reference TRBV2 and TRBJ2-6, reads EPEVTQTPSHQVTQMGQEVILRCVPISNHLYFYWYRQILGQKVEFLVSFYNNEISEKSEIFDDQFSVERPDGSNFTLKIRSTKLEDSAMYFCASSEGGTADSGANVLTFGAGSRLTVL.

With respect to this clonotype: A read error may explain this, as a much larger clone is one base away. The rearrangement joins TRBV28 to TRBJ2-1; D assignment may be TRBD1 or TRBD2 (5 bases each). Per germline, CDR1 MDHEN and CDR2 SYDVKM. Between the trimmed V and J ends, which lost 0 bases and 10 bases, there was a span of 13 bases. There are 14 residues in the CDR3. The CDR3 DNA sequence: TGTGCCAGCAGTTTATGGCAGGGACCCAACGAGCAGTTCTTC. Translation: CASSLWQGPNEQFF.

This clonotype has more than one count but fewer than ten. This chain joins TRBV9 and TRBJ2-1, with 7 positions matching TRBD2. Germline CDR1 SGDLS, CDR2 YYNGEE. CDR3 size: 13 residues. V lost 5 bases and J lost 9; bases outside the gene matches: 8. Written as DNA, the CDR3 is TGTGCCAGCAGGGCGGGGAGCGGGACTGAGCAGTTCTTC. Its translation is CASRAGSGTEQFF.

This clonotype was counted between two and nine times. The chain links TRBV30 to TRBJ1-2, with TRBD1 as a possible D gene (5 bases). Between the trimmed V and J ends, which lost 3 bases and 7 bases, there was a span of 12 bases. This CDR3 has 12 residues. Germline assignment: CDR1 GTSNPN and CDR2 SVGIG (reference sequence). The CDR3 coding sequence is TGTGCCTGGAGATGGGGCAGACGTGGCTACACCTTC. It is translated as CAWRWGRRGYTF.

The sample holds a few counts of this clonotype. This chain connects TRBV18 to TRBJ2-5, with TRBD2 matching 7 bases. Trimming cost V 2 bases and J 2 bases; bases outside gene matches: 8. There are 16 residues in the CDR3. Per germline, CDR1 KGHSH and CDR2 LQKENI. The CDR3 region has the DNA TGTGCCAGCTCACCATCGGTTCCTAGCGGACAAGAGACCCAGTACTTC. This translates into CASSPSVPSGQETQYF.

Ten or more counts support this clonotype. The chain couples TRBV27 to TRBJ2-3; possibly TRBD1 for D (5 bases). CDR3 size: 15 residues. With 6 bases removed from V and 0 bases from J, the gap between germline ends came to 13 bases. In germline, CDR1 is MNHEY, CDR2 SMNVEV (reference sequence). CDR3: CASSPVDISTDTQYF. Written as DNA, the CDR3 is TGTGCCAGCAGCCCCGTGGACATCAGCACAGATACGCAGTATTTT.

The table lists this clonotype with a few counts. For the CDR3, the DNA is TGTGCCATCCGATCCGGGACAGCCCAAGAGACCCAGTACTTC. This codes for CAIRSGTAQETQYF. The rearrangement uses TRBV10-3 and TRBJ2-5, with 7 bases lining up with TRBD1. The CDR3 contains 14 residues. V was pared by 8 bases and J by 1 base, with 7 bases of the junction left unmatched. Per germline, CDR1 ENHRY and CDR2 SYGVKD.

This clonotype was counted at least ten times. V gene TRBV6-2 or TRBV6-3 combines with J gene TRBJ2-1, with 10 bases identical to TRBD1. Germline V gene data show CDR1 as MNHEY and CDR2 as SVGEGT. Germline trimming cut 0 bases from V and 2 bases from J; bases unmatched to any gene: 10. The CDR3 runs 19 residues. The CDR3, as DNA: TGTGCCAGCAGTTACTCCGGGACAGGGGTCTCTTCCGCCTACAATGAGCAGTTCTTC. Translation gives CASSYSGTGVSSAYNEQFF.

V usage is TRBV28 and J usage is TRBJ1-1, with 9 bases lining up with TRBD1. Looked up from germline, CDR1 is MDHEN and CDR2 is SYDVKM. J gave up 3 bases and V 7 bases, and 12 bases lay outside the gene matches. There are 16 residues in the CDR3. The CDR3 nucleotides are TGTGCCAGCACCCGTGGAAACAGGGGGCGGGACACTGAAGCTTTCTTT. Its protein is CASTRGNRGRDTEAFF.

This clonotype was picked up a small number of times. The CDR3 loop is CASSLSSGSGQETQYF. The CDR3 nucleotides are TGCGCCAGCAGCTTGTCTAGCGGGAGTGGGCAAGAGACCCAGTACTTC. The rearrangement joins TRBV5-1 to TRBJ2-5; 10 nucleotides match TRBD2. Per germline, CDR1 SGHRS and CDR2 YFSETQ. The CDR3 consists of 16 residues. V was pared by 1 base and J by 2 bases, with 5 bases of the junction left unmatched.

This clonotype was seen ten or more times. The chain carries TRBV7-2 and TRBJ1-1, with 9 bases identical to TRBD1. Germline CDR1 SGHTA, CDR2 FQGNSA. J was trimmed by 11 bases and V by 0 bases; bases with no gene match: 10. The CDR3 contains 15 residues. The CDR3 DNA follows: TGTGCCAGCAGCTTAGCGGGGGTGGGACAGGGCTTTGCTTTCTTT. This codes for CASSLAGVGQGFAFF.

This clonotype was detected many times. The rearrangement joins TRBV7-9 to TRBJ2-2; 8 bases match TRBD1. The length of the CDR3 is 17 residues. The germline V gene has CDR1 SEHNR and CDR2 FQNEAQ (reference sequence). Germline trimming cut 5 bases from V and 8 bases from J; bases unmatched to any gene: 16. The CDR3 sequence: CASSPKAVQGASGELFF. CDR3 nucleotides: TGTGCCAGCAGCCCGAAGGCAGTCCAGGGGGCGTCGGGGGAGCTGTTTTTT.

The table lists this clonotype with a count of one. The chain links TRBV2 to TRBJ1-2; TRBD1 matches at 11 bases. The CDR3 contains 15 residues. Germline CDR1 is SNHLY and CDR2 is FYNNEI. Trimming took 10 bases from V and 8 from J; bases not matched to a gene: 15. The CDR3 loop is CATIKKGQGVRGYTF. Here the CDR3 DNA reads TGTGCCACCATAAAGAAGGGACAGGGGGTTCGAGGCTACACCTTC.

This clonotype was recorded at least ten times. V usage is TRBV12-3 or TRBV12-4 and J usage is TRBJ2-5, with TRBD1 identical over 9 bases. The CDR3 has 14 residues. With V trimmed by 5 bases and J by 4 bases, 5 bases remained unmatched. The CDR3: CASSGDRVRETQYF. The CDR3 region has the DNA TGTGCCAGCAGTGGGGACAGGGTGAGAGAGACCCAGTACTTC.